Below are 24 T cell receptor beta chains sequenced from a single sample in a study of blood T cells in healthy people across ages. Using a J-beta primer mix together with a sample-barcoded 5' primer, a second PCR was run for about 7 to 12 cycles. TCRdb re-called the 5' RACE reads with MiXCR, one entry per CDR3 protein. The sample lists fewer than 900,000 distinct CDR3 sequences, 40% to 45% seen once, with approximately 22% in the top ten. Sequencing input: blood. These receptors all stem from a woman aged 55 to 70 in good health.

The chain links TRBV7-2 to TRBJ2-1; 7 nucleotides align to TRBD2. The DNA end favors TRBJ2-7, so the J call may be wrong. Germline CDR1 is SGHTA and CDR2 is FQGNSA. The CDR3 is made up of 15 amino acids. The CDR3 spells CASSSGGDVYNEQYF. The DNA for the CDR3 is TGTGCCAGCAGCAGTGGGGGGGACGTATACAATGAGCAGTACTTC.

The V call is TRBV7-9, the J call TRBJ2-5; 11 bases fit TRBD2. J was trimmed by 2 bases and V by 1 base; bases with no gene match: 6. This CDR3 region has 17 residues. Germline CDR1 and CDR2: SEHNR and FQNEAQ (reference sequence). The CDR3 DNA is TGTGCCAGCAGCTTAGAGACTAGCGGGGACTTACAAGAGACCCAGTACTTC. Amino acid sequence: CASSLETSGDLQETQYF.

The chain joins TRBV20-1 to TRBJ2-3; 7 bases are a match to TRBD1. J gave up 6 bases and V 6 bases, and 6 bases lay outside the gene matches. Germline CDR1 is DFQATT and CDR2 is SNEGSKA (reference sequence). This CDR3 contains 12 residues. Here the CDR3 DNA reads TGCAGTGCGGCGGAACAGGGGGATACGCAGTATTTT. It codes for CSAAEQGDTQYF.

This clonotype occurred a few times. V is TRBV10-3 and J is TRBJ1-2; no definite D call. Germline V gene sequence: CDR1 ENHRY, CDR2 SYGVKD. The V and J ends lost 1 base and 4 bases respectively, with 13 bases between them. CDR3 length: 15 residues. DNA of the CDR3: TGTGCCATCAGTGAGTGGGCGGCGCCTGGCTATGGCTACACCTTC. Amino acids: CAISEWAAPGYGYTF.

The chain couples TRBV3-1 to TRBJ1-2; D gene uncertain. The CDR3 contains 15 residues. The V gene lost 0 bases and the J gene lost 3 bases, with 11 bases spanning the gap. Germline V gives CDR1 LGHDT, CDR2 YNNKEL (reference sequence). CDR3 protein: CASSQEVGADYGYTF. CDR3 DNA: TGTGCCAGCAGCCAAGAGGTGGGCGCAGACTATGGCTACACCTTC.

In its sample, this clonotype was seen a few times. The chain has TRBV3-1 and TRBJ2-1; 9 bases agree with TRBD2. With 1 base clipped from V and 4 bases from J, the junction kept 2 bases outside the gene matches. This CDR3 spans 15 amino acids. Per germline, CDR1 LGHDT and CDR2 YNNKEL (reference sequence). CDR3 nucleotide sequence: TGTGCCAGCAGCCAAGGGAGCGGGGGGTACAATGAGCAGTTCTTC. Residues: CASSQGSGGYNEQFF.

The gene calls are TRBV10-3 and TRBJ2-1; D is perhaps TRBD1 or TRBD2 (5 bases each). The germline V and J ends were trimmed by 3 bases and 2 bases, with 11 bases remaining between them. CDR3 size: 15 residues. Germline CDR1 and CDR2: ENHRY and SYGVKD. The CDR3 here is CAISDVLGPYNEQFF. The CDR3 coding sequence is TGTGCCATCAGTGACGTCCTGGGACCCTACAATGAGCAGTTCTTC.

The chain carries TRBV10-3 and TRBJ2-5; either TRBD1 or TRBD2 may supply D (5 bases each). The J call is uncertain, as TRBJ2-7 better fits the DNA end. From germline, CDR1 is ENHRY and CDR2 SYGVKD. This CDR3 spans 14 amino acids. The CDR3 loop is CAIRDSGTVYEQYF. The CDR3 DNA sequence: TGTGCCATCAGGGATTCCGGGACGGTCTACGAGCAGTACTTC.

V usage is TRBV20-1 and J usage is TRBJ1-6, with TRBD1 matching 9 bases. The CDR3 spans 15 residues. Trimming removed 4 bases from V and 10 bases from J; junction bases left unmatched: 11. Germline-derived CDR1 and CDR2 are DFQATT and SNEGSKA (reference sequence). CDR3: CSATPTGGRRSPLHF. The CDR3, as DNA: TGCAGTGCTACCCCGACAGGGGGAAGACGATCACCCCTCCACTTT.

This clonotype was seen a few times. The V gene is TRBV2, the J gene TRBJ2-5; 7 nucleotides line up with TRBD2. Germline CDR1 SNHLY, CDR2 FYNNEI. V gave up 5 bases and J gave up 3 bases; unmatched junction bases: 3. The CDR3 runs to 13 residues. In DNA, the CDR3 is TGTGCCAGCAGTTATCTAGCGGAAGAGACCCAGTACTTC. This sequence encodes CASSYLAEETQYF.

V usage is TRBV3-1 and J usage is TRBJ1-6; D is ambiguous. Germline V lookup: CDR1 LGHDT, CDR2 YNNKEL (reference sequence). Deletions cut 4 bases from V and 12 bases from J, with 13 bases between. CDR3 size: 13 residues. The CDR3 region has the DNA TGTGCCAGCAGCCCCGTGCGCGAATTACCCCTCCACTTT. Translated, it gives CASSPVRELPLHF.

This clonotype came up many times. The chain uses TRBV7-2 and TRBJ2-5; D is undetermined. This CDR3 contains 14 residues. Germline values: CDR1 SGHTA, CDR2 FQGNSA. V was cut by 5 bases and J by 2 bases, with 12 bases left in between. The DNA of the CDR3 is TGTGCCAGCAGCGCCCTGGGCAGGCAAGAGACCCAGTACTTC. It yields the protein CASSALGRQETQYF. The variable domain in full, with the rest retrieved from reference TRBV7-2 and TRBJ2-5, is GAGVSQSPSNKVTEKGKDVELRCDPISGHTALYWYRQSLGQGLEFLIYFQGNSAPDKSGLPSDRFSAERTGGSVSTLTIQRTQQEDSAVYLCASSALGRQETQYFGPGTRLLVL.

This clonotype was detected only a few times. The gene calls are TRBV7-2 and TRBJ1-5; 11 nucleotides align to TRBD1. This CDR3 spans 16 amino acids. Germline values: CDR1 SGHTA, CDR2 FQGNSA. V lost 1 base to trimming and J lost 5 bases; unmatched junction nucleotides: 4. The DNA for the CDR3 is TGTGCCAGCAGCTTAGTCGGGACAGGGGGGGATCAGCCCCAGCATTTT. This gives the protein CASSLVGTGGDQPQHF.

This clonotype was counted only a few times. The rearrangement joins TRBV12-3 or TRBV12-4 to TRBJ2-1; tentatively, D is TRBD2 (6 bases). Trimming removed 1 base at V and 8 bases at J, with 15 bases between. The CDR3 spans 15 residues. CDR3 region: CASSLVRGTHHEQFF. The CDR3, as DNA: TGTGCCAGCAGTTTAGTTCGGGGGACCCACCATGAGCAGTTCTTC.

The chain recombines TRBV28 with TRBJ2-7; 9 bases agree with TRBD1. Germline lookup yields CDR1 MDHEN and CDR2 SYDVKM. J gave up 12 bases and V 2 bases, and 14 bases lay outside the gene matches. CDR3 size: 15 residues. CDR3: CASSLTPGQGSVWYF. The CDR3 DNA reads TGTGCCAGCAGTTTAACGCCGGGACAGGGTTCCGTGTGGTACTTC.

The gene calls are TRBV4-1 and TRBJ2-3; D uncertain. Germline V gene lookup returns CDR1 MGHRA and CDR2 YSYEKL. Trimming removed 0 bases from V and 1 base from J, with 14 bases in between. The CDR3 runs to 17 residues. CDR3 nucleotide sequence: TGCGCCAGCAGCCAAGAAATTTCGGCAATACGCACAGATACGCAGTATTTT. It yields the protein CASSQEISAIRTDTQYF.

The rearrangement joins TRBV12-3 or TRBV12-4 to TRBJ2-4, with 7 bases identical to TRBD1. Losses at the gene ends were 1 base for V and 1 base for J; bases not matched to a gene: 4. This CDR3 has 16 amino acids. The CDR3 reads CASSLGRGYAKNIQYF. The CDR3 nucleotides are TGTGCCAGCAGTTTAGGCAGGGGGTATGCCAAAAACATTCAGTACTTC.

Worth noting for this clonotype: This sequence may be a read error, since a much larger clone differs from it by one base. J is TRBJ2-4 and V is TRBV7-2; D is unresolved. Trimming stripped 5 bases from V and 9 bases from J, with 8 bases between. Germline V gene lookup returns CDR1 SGHTA and CDR2 FQGNSA. The CDR3 totals 11 residues. CDR3 in DNA: TGTGCCAGCAGCCCCTCGGGCATTCAGTACTTC. It is translated as CASSPSGIQYF.

This clonotype was recorded a few times. The chain carries TRBV14 and TRBJ2-7; TRBD1 matches 9 bases. Per germline, CDR1 SGHDN and CDR2 FVKESK. The length of the CDR3 is 16 residues. The junction had 8 bases not matched to a gene; V was cut back by 4 bases and J by 1 base. CDR3 amino acids: CASSPYAGQGSYEQYF. The DNA for the CDR3 is TGTGCCAGCAGCCCCTACGCGGGACAGGGATCCTACGAGCAGTACTTC.

The chain carries TRBV27 and TRBJ2-5, with TRBD1 as a possible D gene (5 bases). Looked up from germline, CDR1 is MNHEY and CDR2 is SMNVEV (reference sequence). The CDR3 loop spans 15 amino acids. The V end lost 5 bases, the J end lost 5 bases, and 18 bases lay between the germline ends. Here the CDR3 DNA reads TGTGCCAGCAGTCCCTGGGCAGGGTTGGGGGAGACCCAGTACTTC. This encodes CASSPWAGLGETQYF.

In this sample, this clonotype turned up a few times. This chain connects TRBV6-5 to TRBJ2-7, with 10 bases lining up with TRBD1. The V and J ends lost 2 bases and 3 bases, in that order; junction bases with no gene match: 10. This CDR3 has 17 amino acids. Germline V CDR1 and CDR2: MNHEY, SVGAGI. CDR3 DNA sequence: TGTGCCAGCAGTTACACGGGGGGAGACAGGGGGCACTACGAGCAGTACTTC. Translating it yields CASSYTGGDRGHYEQYF.

The rearrangement links TRBV20-1 to TRBJ1-2; no definite D call. Germline loops: CDR1 DFQATT, CDR2 SNEGSKA (reference sequence). This CDR3 spans 9 amino acids. Trimming cost V 5 bases and J 3 bases, with 1 base left between them. The CDR3 loop is CSAYYGYTF. In nucleotides, the CDR3 is TGCAGTGCTTACTATGGCTACACCTTC.

The rearrangement joins TRBV21-1 to TRBJ2-7; the D segment call TRBD1 is taken from the table without a DNA check. TRBV21-1 is tagged as a pseudogene. This CDR3 has 16 amino acids. For the CDR3, the DNA is TGTGCCAGCAGCAAACATGGACAGGGATGGACCTACGAGCAGTACTTC. The encoded protein is CASSKHGQGWTYEQYF.

V is TRBV27 and J is TRBJ2-1; TRBD2 aligns across 7 bases. CDR3 length: 13 amino acids. CDR1 is MNHEY, CDR2 SMNVEV, per germline (reference sequence). After removal of 4 bases from V and 8 bases from J, the junction contained 5 bases not matched to a gene. CDR3 sequence: CASSSRLAHEQFF. The CDR3 bases are TGTGCCAGCAGTTCCCGACTAGCCCATGAGCAGTTCTTC.